The T cell receptor beta chain described here comes from a study of T cells expressing NK-cell markers. From its re-call of the 5' RACE reads, TCRdb lists each CDR3 protein once, without DNA. This repertoire includes roughly 420,000 distinct CDR3 sequences. Specimen: blood T cells: a sorted CD56 or NKG2C T cell subset, CD4+ or CD8+ T cells, or bulk PBMC T cells (not recorded which). This clonotype originated in a woman aged 18 to 75 in good health.

CDR3 residues: CASRGTGGRNEQFF. The gene calls are TRBV19 and TRBJ2-1; the D call from TCRdb, TRBD1, cannot be confirmed without DNA. The CDR3 is made up of 14 amino acids. Germline V gene sequence: CDR1 LNHDA, CDR2 SQIVND (reference sequence).